These T cell receptor beta chains were read from a single sample in a study of cytomegalovirus exposure and HLA in healthy donors. Sequenced by immunoSEQ multiplex PCR; TCRdb stores in-frame clones only, minus some. The sample consists of tens of thousands of clones, approximately 77% of them appearing once. The source material was PBMCs. The origin of the receptors is a woman aged 35 to 49 in good health and CMV-seropositive. Both conserved end residues are part of each CDR3. The D gene is left open where the match is weak. A row's size may be missing; if present it is once, few, many or a size class.

j_call v_call clone_size d_call cdr3_nt cdr3_aa
TRBJ1-2 TRBV6-5 few NA TGTGCCAGCAGGGCCGGACAGAGCAGAGGCTACACCTTC CASRAGQSRGYTF
TRBJ1-2 TRBV19 once NA TGTGCCAGTAGTATGCTAGGGGCGTATGGCTACACCTTC CASSMLGAYGYTF
TRBJ2-7 TRBV7-2 NA NA TGTGCCAGCAGCACAATCCGACTGGCAGAAAAGCAGTACTTC CASSTIRLAEKQYF
TRBJ2-7 TRBV5-1 NA NA TGCGCCAGCAGCTTGGGGGCCTCCTACGAGCAGTACTTC CASSLGASYEQYF
TRBJ2-5 TRBV14 NA TRBD1 TGTGCCAGCAGCGCCTGGGACAGGGGGCAAGAGACCCAGTACTTC CASSAWDRGQETQYF
TRBJ2-2 TRBV27 NA NA TGTGCCAGCAGGTGGGACTTCAACACCGGGGAGCTGTTTTTT CASRWDFNTGELFF
TRBJ1-1 TRBV28 NA NA TGTGCCAGCAGTTTATGGGGGGAGGGTACGAACACTGAAGCTTTCTTT CASSLWGEGTNTEAFF
TRBJ1-6 TRBV18 few NA TGTGCCAGCTCACTCGGGAATTCACCCCTCCACTTT CASSLGNSPLHF
TRBJ2-1 TRBV6-1 once NA TGTGCCAGCAGTGAAGGCGGGGTACTCAATGAGCAGTTCTTC CASSEGGVLNEQFF
TRBJ1-2 TRBV20-1 NA NA TGCAGTGCTAGGGGACTGCATGGCTACACCTTC CSARGLHGYTF
TRBJ1-1 TRBV6-1 NA NA TGTGCCAGCAGTGGAACATTGAACACTGAAGCTTTCTTT CASSGTLNTEAFF
TRBJ2-5 TRBV5-6 once NA TGTGCCAGCAGCTTGGGAGCGGGAGAGACCCAGTACTTC CASSLGAGETQYF
TRBJ1-2 TRBV28 NA TRBD1 TGTGCCAGCAGCTCGGGACAGAACTATGGCTACACCTTC CASSSGQNYGYTF
TRBJ1-6 TRBV6-6 few NA TGTGCCAGCAGTTACTCCGGCGTCAGGGGTAATTCACCCCTCCACTTT CASSYSGVRGNSPLHF
TRBJ2-7 TRBV7-9 NA TRBD1 TGTGCCAGCAGCGTTGAGGCACAGGGGACCCCCGAGCAGTACTTC CASSVEAQGTPEQYF
TRBJ2-5 TRBV5-1 NA NA TGCGCCAGCAGCTACGGGGAGGAGACCCAGTACTTC CASSYGEETQYF
TRBJ2-1 TRBV5-1 NA NA TGCGCCAGCAGCTGGTATCGTATGAGTGAGCAGTTCTTC CASSWYRMSEQFF
TRBJ1-5 TRBV10-3 NA TRBD1 TGTGCCACAGGGGGCGAGGTCGGGCCTCAGCCCCAGCATTTT CATGGEVGPQPQHF
TRBJ1-1 TRBV6-1 NA TRBD1 TGTGCCAGCAGAGAGGGGGCGCAGACTGAAGCTTTCTTT CASREGAQTEAFF
TRBJ1-2 TRBV6-5 NA NA TGTGCCAGCAGTTACTCGAGATATGGGAGTTATGGCTACACCTTC CASSYSRYGSYGYTF
TRBJ2-1 TRBV2 NA TRBD2 TGTGCCAGCAGTTGGACTAGCGGGGGGGCCTACAATGAGCAGTTCTTC CASSWTSGGAYNEQFF
TRBJ1-1 TRBV6-5 NA TRBD1 TGTGCCAGCAGTTACGGGACAGGGGCTGAAGCTTTCTTT CASSYGTGAEAFF
TRBJ2-7 TRBV13 many TRBD1 TGTGCCAGCAGCCCGAGACAGGGTATGGGTGAGCAGTACTTC CASSPRQGMGEQYF
TRBJ1-2 TRBV7-2 NA TRBD1 TGTGCCAGCAGCCGGGACAGGTCCTATGGCTACACCTTC CASSRDRSYGYTF
TRBJ2-7 TRBV7-9 NA NA TGTGCCAGCAGCTCCATACAGGGATACGAGCAGTACTTC CASSSIQGYEQYF
TRBJ1-6 TRBV28 NA NA TGTGCCAGCAGTTCCACCGGGACATTTTTTATTAATTCACCCCTCCACTTT CASSSTGTFFINSPLHF
TRBJ2-3 TRBV4-1 NA TRBD2 TGCGCCAGCAGCCAAGAAATTAGCGGGAGGGAGGGAGATACGCAGTATTTT CASSQEISGREGDTQYF
TRBJ1-2 TRBV5-1 NA NA TGCGCCAGCAGAATGACTGAGTTCTCGGATGGCTACACCTTC CASRMTEFSDGYTF
TRBJ2-1 TRBV2 NA NA TGTGCCAGCACGTACTACGTGACCTACAATGAGCAGTTCTTC CASTYYVTYNEQFF
TRBJ2-1 TRBV4-2 NA TRBD2 TGTGCCAGCAGCCCTGGGGGGTCTCAACTAGCGGGAGCCGGGTCCTACAATGAGCAGTTCTTC CASSPGGSQLAGAGSYNEQFF
TRBJ2-7 TRBV4-2 few TRBD1 TGTGCCAGCAGTACCGGACAGGCGCTCGAGCAGTACTTC CASSTGQALEQYF
TRBJ1-2 TRBV5-4 NA NA TGTGCCAGCAGCTTGGTACAGGGCCATGGCTACACCTTC CASSLVQGHGYTF
TRBJ2-5 TRBV6-6 NA NA TGTGCCAGCAGTTACTTCTTGGAGACCCAGTACTTC CASSYFLETQYF
TRBJ1-1 TRBV5-4 NA TRBD1 TGTGCCAGCAGCCAGGGACAGGTCGCGATGAACACTGAAGCTTTCTTT CASSQGQVAMNTEAFF
TRBJ1-2 TRBV10-1 NA NA TGCGCCAGCAGTGAGAGCGGGTTGAACTATGGCTACACCTTC CASSESGLNYGYTF
TRBJ2-2 TRBV6-6 NA TRBD1 TGTGCCAGCAGTTACTTGGACAGGGAGGCCACCGGGGAGCTGTTTTTT CASSYLDREATGELFF
TRBJ2-3 TRBV27 NA NA TGTGCCAGCAGTTTATGGGGGGTGGCAGATACGCAGTATTTT CASSLWGVADTQYF